Given below is one T cell receptor beta chain in context. Its antigen is as yet unknown. TCRdb used MiXCR to reprocess the RT-PCR reads, holding one entry per CDR3 protein. This sample has a few hundred thousand distinct CDR3 sequences, with 20% to 25% found just once. This sample is drawn from a study of response to subunit inactivated influenza vaccine. Study observations and caveats: New T cells are recruited in small numbers by each seasonal influenza vaccination, according to the authors' suggestion.

V was pared by 7 bases and J by 1 base, with 10 bases between. CDR1 is WNHNN, CDR2 SYGVQD, per germline (reference sequence). The CDR3 loop spans 14 amino acids. Sample: PBMCs from blood, taken 21 months after vaccination. The receptor's source is a man aged 50 to 69 who received an inactivated influenza vaccine. The chain links TRBV10-1 to TRBJ2-2; D perhaps matches TRBD1 (6 bases). In nucleotides, the CDR3 is TGCGCCAGCAACCCGGACAGGAACACCGGGGAGCTGTTTTTT. It yields the protein CASNPDRNTGELFF.